This T cell receptor beta chain was sequenced for a study of identical twins listed by TCRdb under 2016. General notes on the study: The study deep-sequenced TCR alpha and beta repertoires from monozygotic twins, unrelated adults of various ages and cord blood to test whether fetal clonotypes persist. Replicate twin experiments were performed at different times using different library preparation protocols to rule out contamination. General findings and caveats noted by the study authors: Out-of-frame TCR alpha sequences shared between twins showed an excess of low generation-probability sequences compared with coincidental sharing between unrelated individuals. Fewer insertions were carried by abundant cord blood beta clonotypes; a weaker similar trend was observed in young adult naive repertoires, while no such trend was observed in memory repertoires. Zero-insertion analyses could be partly confounded by invariant T cells such as MAIT and iNKT, although diverse VJ usage argued against such confounding for most clonotypes. In monozygotic twins, recombination models systematically underestimated out-of-frame TCR alpha sharing, but the models matched the sharing seen between unrelated individuals. Conclusions relied on cross-sectional statistical analysis, since the same donors could not be followed over many years. In beta out-of-frame sequences, excess twin sharing was weaker, because having fewer shared sequences lowered the signal-to-noise ratio.

Worth noting for this clonotype: The target of this receptor is not known. The record has no base qualities; no much larger clone is one base away.

Every donor in the study was a healthy Caucasian. The library relied on 5' RACE. Instrument used: Illumina HiSeq 2000. A universal primer binding site was added through template switching, and the final cDNA carried a unique molecular identifier so that TCR cDNA molecules could be counted accurately. Specific primers in the conserved constant-segment region were used to synthesize first-strand cDNA for TCR alpha and beta chains. To control for contamination, each cDNA library was double barcoded with a SMART-Mk sample barcode plus Illumina barcodes. TruSeq adapter sequences along with Illumina sample barcodes were introduced in two successive PCR steps. The Illumina HiSeq platform was used with custom primers to sequence TCR alpha and beta cDNA libraries. The source study handled its data this way. Raw reads were processed with MiGEC to extract unique molecular identifiers, and MiXCR was used to determine CDR3 positions. Recombination models were inferred per individual with the repgenHMM and IGoR tools using an EM algorithm. Shared clonotypes were analyzed with the tcR package in R, and sharing was normalized by the product of cloneset sizes. To study raw recombination without the effects of thymic and clonal selection, out-of-frame nonproductive sequences were analyzed. TCRdb itself trimmed the public reads at Q25 with fastp, ran MiXCR and retained productive beta chains. All rows with the same CDR3 protein become a single entry with the most common DNA and genes. The V and J calls follow TCRdb's processing rather than the paper's. Across this sample there are roughly 1,500,000 distinct CDR3 sequences, with roughly a third seen only once. More than 0.25% of the sample lies in the top ten.

The junction shows trimming of 11 bases on V and 7 bases on J, and the gene matches do not reach 15 bases of it. From the germline V gene, CDR1 is SGHTA and CDR2 is FQGNSA. The CDR3 has 17 amino acids, counting the end cysteine and phenylalanine. Only CDR3 DNA remains: 51 bases, in frame from the first base. The chain is made from TRBV7-2 and TRBJ2-2; 14 bases in the junction line up with TRBD2. The sequence derives from a newborn girl in good health. Sample: cord blood. The base sequence is TGTGCCTTAACCGGGGCTGGACTAGCGGGGGGTATCGGGGAGCTGTTTTTT. Its protein product is CALTGAGLAGGIGELFF.